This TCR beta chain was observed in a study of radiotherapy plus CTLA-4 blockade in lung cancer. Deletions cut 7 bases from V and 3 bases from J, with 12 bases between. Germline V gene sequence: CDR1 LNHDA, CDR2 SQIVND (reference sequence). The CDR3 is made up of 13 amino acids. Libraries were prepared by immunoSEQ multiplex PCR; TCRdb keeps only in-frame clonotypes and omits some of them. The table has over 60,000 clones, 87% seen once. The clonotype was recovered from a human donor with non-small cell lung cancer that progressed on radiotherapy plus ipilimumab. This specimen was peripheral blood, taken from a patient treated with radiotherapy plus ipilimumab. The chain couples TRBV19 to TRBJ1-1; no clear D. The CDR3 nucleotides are TGTGCCAGTATGAGGTATTCGGACACTGAAGCTTTCTTT. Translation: CASMRYSDTEAFF.